The present entry profiles one T cell receptor beta chain with its context. This clonotype appeared a few times. Its antigen has not been determined. No base-level quality is on record; no much larger clone is a single base apart. The data belong to a study of blood T cells in healthy people across ages (dated by TCRdb to 2014 to 2015). About the investigation overall: In model experiments, roughly one uniquely barcoded TCR beta cDNA molecule per two T cells was captured by template switching. Using deep sequencing normalized with unique cDNA molecular identifiers, the study measured how TCR beta repertoire diversity changes with age. Donors were grouped into four age groups: young (average 16 years), middle-aged (around 39), aged (around 66) and long-lived (approximately 78). Donors of different ages were randomly distributed across sequencing lanes to avoid experimental bias. The study analyzed two additional independent replicas of 1 million unique cDNA reads from the same blood draw for two donors, one aged 18 to 30 and one aged 80 or older. Points the paper makes about the study in general: Donor CMV infection status was unknown, potentially confounding age-related changes in expanded clonotypes. Compared with the aged group, the long-lived group had more naive CD4+ T cells, fewer expanded clones and increased TCR diversity, suggesting age selection. Estimates of total diversity based on one million sequenced T cells were regarded as lower bounds and as underestimates. The percentage of naive T cells measured by flow cytometry correlated strongly with observed TCR beta diversity. As age increased, observed TCR beta diversity per million T cells dropped in a roughly linear way, and a significant reduction was already evident by age 40. Conclusive comparison of naive and antigen-experienced compartments was prevented by the profiling of bulk unsorted PBMCs.

CDR1 and CDR2, per the germline V gene (reference sequence), are SEHNR and FQNEAQ. Trimming leaves V shorter by 5 bases and J shorter by 7 bases, with the junction holding 10 bases beyond the gene matches. Counted from cysteine to phenylalanine, this CDR3 has 15 amino acids. The retained sequence is limited to the CDR3, 45 bases, with the frame set at the first base. The method was 5' RACE. Reads for this sample came from an Illumina HiSeq 2500. A second PCR of roughly 7 to 11 cycles was performed with a sample-barcoded 5' primer and a J-beta primer mix. Each TCR beta cDNA molecule received a unique molecular identifier from a template-switch 5' adaptor carrying 12 random nucleotides. At least 2.5 million CDR3-containing paired-end reads were obtained from each sample. All of the RNA was converted into first-strand cDNA using the Mint cDNA synthesis kit, with a TRBC-specific oligonucleotide serving as the primer. Following uracil-DNA glycosylase treatment, all cDNA underwent a first 18-cycle PCR with the universal primers M1SS and BC2_uni_R. The paper's data handling went like this. For normalization, 1 million high-quality reads were randomly selected from each sample, with every read carrying a distinct molecular identifier. Reads sharing molecular identifiers were discarded rather than binned into consensus sequences. MiTCR, run with a Q25 quality threshold and the strictest error-elimination algorithm, handled CDR3 identification, clonotype clustering and error correction. A nonparametric unseen species model with Euler transformation was used to estimate lower-bound total TCR beta diversity. Through fastp at Q25 and MiXCR, TCRdb rebuilt clones from the public reads, retaining in-frame beta chains. Each entry merges the rows of one CDR3 protein and shows their most common DNA and genes. The V and J calls, along with clone size, are taken from TCRdb and not from the paper's own processing. The sample records some 1.4 million distinct CDR3 sequences, 40% to 50% of which are singletons. The top ten hold 7.9% of the sample.

The approximately 40 donors, aged 6 to 90 years, were systemically healthy Caucasian individuals from Russia. Each donor gave roughly 9.5 milliliters of peripheral blood, collected into EDTA-treated Vacutainer tubes. Ficoll-Paque density-gradient centrifugation was used to isolate PBMCs, with at least 6 million per sample. Total RNA was extracted from PBMCs with Trizol reagent, with at least 6 micrograms obtained per sample. For every donor, flow cytometry on a PBMC aliquot measured the percentage of naive CD45RAhigh/CD27high T cells. The source material was blood. The sequence was collected from a woman aged 18-29 years in good health. Rearrangement joined TRBV7-9 to TRBJ1-2, with TRBD1 identical over 10 junction bases. The sequence in DNA is TGTGCCAGCAGCCTACGAGGACAGGGGGATGGTGGCTACACCTTC. It encodes CASSLRGQGDGGYTF. Extended through the reference TRBV7-9 and TRBJ1-2 proteins, this CDR3 yields the full variable domain: DTGVSQNPRHKITKRGQNVTFRCDPISEHNRLYWYRQTLGQGPEFLTYFQNEAQLEKSRLLSDRFSAERPKGSFSTLEIQRTEQGDSAMYLCASSLRGQGDGGYTFGSGTRLTVV.